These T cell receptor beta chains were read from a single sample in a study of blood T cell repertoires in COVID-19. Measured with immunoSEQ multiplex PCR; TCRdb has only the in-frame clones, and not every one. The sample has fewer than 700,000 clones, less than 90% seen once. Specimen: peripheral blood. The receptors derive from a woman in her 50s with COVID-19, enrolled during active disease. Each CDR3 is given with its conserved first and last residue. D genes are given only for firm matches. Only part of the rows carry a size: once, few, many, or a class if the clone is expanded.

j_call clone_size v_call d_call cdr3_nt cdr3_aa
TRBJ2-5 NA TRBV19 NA TGTGCCAGTAGTATACCCCAGGTTGGGACCCAGTACTTC CASSIPQVGTQYF
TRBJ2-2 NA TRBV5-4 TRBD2 TGTGCCAGCAGCCGGGGGACTAGCGGGGGGCCTTACACCGGGGAGCTGTTTTTT CASSRGTSGGPYTGELFF
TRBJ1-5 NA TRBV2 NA TGTGCCAGCAGTGGTGGGGGGCAGCCCCAGCATTTT CASSGGGQPQHF
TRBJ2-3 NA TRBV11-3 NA TGTGCCAGCAGCTCCGGACTCGTTAGCACAGATACGCAGTATTTT CASSSGLVSTDTQYF
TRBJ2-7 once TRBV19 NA TGTGCCAGTAGTACTGACAGGCAACGTAAGCACGAGCAGTACTTC CASSTDRQRKHEQYF
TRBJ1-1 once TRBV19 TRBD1 TGTGCCAGTAGTATTAAGGGGGCTCAGGGTAGGTCTGAAGCTTTCTTT CASSIKGAQGRSEAFF
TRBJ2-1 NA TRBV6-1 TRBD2 TGTGCCAGCAGTGAAGCGCTCGGCGGGGGAACTTCCAATGAGCAGTTCTTC CASSEALGGGTSNEQFF
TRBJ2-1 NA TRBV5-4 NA TGTGCCAGCAGCTACGACTTTTACAATGAGCAGTTCTTC CASSYDFYNEQFF
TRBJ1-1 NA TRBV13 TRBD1 TGTGCCAGCAGCTCAAGGGACAGCCCGAACACTGAAGCTTTCTTT CASSSRDSPNTEAFF
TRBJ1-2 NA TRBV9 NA TGTGCCAGCAGCTTTAGTTCACGGAACTATGGCTACACCTTC CASSFSSRNYGYTF
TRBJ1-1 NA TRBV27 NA TGTGCCAGCAGTTCTCAGGGAGGGGGGTTTACCGCTGAAGCTTTCTTT CASSSQGGGFTAEAFF
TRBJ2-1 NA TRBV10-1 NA TGCGCCAGCAGTAAAGAGCCTGTACAGAATGAGCAGTTCTTC CASSKEPVQNEQFF
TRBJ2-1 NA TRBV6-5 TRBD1 TGTGCCAGCAGTTACGGGACAGAGGACAATGAGCAGTTCTTC CASSYGTEDNEQFF
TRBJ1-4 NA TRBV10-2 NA TGCGCCAGTCGAACAGGGCAGAGTGAAAAACTGTTTTTT CASRTGQSEKLFF
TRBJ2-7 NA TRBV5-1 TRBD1 TGCGCCAGCAGCTCTATTCGGGACAGGGGGATGACCTACGAGCAGTACTTC CASSSIRDRGMTYEQYF
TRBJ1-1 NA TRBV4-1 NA TGCGCCAGCAGCCGTGCAGGTATGAACACTGAAGCTTTCTTT CASSRAGMNTEAFF
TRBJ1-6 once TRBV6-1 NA TGTGCCAGCAGTGAGGGGGCCTTTAATTCACCCCTCCACTTT CASSEGAFNSPLHF
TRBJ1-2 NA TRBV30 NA TGTGCCTGGACTCCTGGGGGCAGATTGGGTTACACCTTC CAWTPGGRLGYTF
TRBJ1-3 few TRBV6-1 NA TGTGCCAGCAGTGAACGAGGGATTGGCTCTGGAAACACCATATATTTT CASSERGIGSGNTIYF
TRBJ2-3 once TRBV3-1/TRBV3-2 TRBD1 TGTGCCAGCAGTCCCGGGACAGAGCGAGATACGCAGTATTTT CASSPGTERDTQYF
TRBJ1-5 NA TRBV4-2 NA TGTGCCAGCAGCCAAGGTGGGCAGGGGAATCAGCCCCAGCATTTT CASSQGGQGNQPQHF
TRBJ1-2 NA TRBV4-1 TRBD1 TGCGCCAGCAGCCTGACAGGGGCGGGCGGCTACACCTTC CASSLTGAGGYTF
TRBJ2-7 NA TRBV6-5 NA TGTGCCAGCAGTCGACAGATCAACTACGAGCAGTACTTC CASSRQINYEQYF
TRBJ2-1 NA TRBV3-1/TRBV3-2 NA TGTGCCAGCAGCCAAGATAACTATGAGCAGTTCTTC CASSQDNYEQFF
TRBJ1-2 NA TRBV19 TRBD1 TGTGCCAGTAGTCGGAACAGGGGGAATCATGGCTACACCTTC CASSRNRGNHGYTF
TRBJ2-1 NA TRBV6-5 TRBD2 TGTGCCAGCACGAGAGCGGGGGAATCTAATGAGCAGTTCTTC CASTRAGESNEQFF
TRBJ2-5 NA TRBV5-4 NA TGTGCCAGCAGCTTGAACAGACAAGAGACCCAGTACTTC CASSLNRQETQYF
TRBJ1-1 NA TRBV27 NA TGTGCCAGCAGTCTAAACTCGAACACTGAAGCTTTCTTT CASSLNSNTEAFF
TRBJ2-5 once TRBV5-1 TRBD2 TGCGCCAGCAGCTTGGGACTAGCGGGGAGGGCGACGGAGACCCAGTACTTC CASSLGLAGRATETQYF
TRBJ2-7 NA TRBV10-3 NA TGTGCCGTTAGGGGAAGGGAGCGGGACGAGCAGTACTTC CAVRGRERDEQYF
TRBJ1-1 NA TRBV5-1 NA TGCGCCAGCAGCCCCCGGGACATCACTGAAGCTTTCTTT CASSPRDITEAFF
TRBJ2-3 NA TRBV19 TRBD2 TGTGCCAGTAGTCCCCTCGGGACTAGCGGGGTGGTGTATTTT CASSPLGTSGVVYF
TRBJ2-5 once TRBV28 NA TGTGCCAGCAGTTATTTTCGGGGAGTAGACCAGTACTTC CASSYFRGVDQYF
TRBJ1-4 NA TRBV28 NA TGTGCCAGCCGGGGGGGCGCAACTAATGAAAAACTGTTTTTT CASRGGATNEKLFF
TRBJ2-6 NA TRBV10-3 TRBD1 TGTGCCATCAGGTCTGGACAGGCTATAACTGGGGCCAACGTCCTGACTTTC CAIRSGQAITGANVLTF
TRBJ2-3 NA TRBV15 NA TGTGCCACCAGCAGAGGAGGGGGTACAGGGCCTGGGACAGATACGCAGTATTTT CATSRGGGTGPGTDTQYF
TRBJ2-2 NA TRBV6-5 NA TGTGCCAGCAGTTACTCGAGTCGGGGGGCAGGCGGGGAGCTGTTTTTT CASSYSSRGAGGELFF
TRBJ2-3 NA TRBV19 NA TGTGCCAGTCAGACCCGGGGCACAGATACGCAGTATTTT CASQTRGTDTQYF
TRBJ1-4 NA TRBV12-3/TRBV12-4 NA TGTGCCAGCAGGTCGGGAGAGAGCGAAAAACTGTTTTTT CASRSGESEKLFF
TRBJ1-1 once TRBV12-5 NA TGTGCTAGTGGTGAGGGTTTGAACACTGAAGCTTTCTTT CASGEGLNTEAFF
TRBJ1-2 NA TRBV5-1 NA TGCGCCAGCAGCTTGGCGGGGTTAAAAAACTATGGCTACACCTTC CASSLAGLKNYGYTF
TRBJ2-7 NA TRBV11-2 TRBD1 TGTGCCAGCAACTCGTACCGGGACAGATCCTACGAGCAGTACTTC CASNSYRDRSYEQYF
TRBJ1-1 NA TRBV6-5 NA TGTGCCAGCAGTTCCACAGGACCTGAAGCTTTCTTT CASSSTGPEAFF
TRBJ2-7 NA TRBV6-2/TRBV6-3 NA TGTGCCAGCAGTGTGCGCTACGAGCAGTACTTC CASSVRYEQYF
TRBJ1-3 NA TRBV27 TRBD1 TGTGCCAGCAGTTTAGGCGGGACAGCCTCTGGAAACACCATATATTTT CASSLGGTASGNTIYF
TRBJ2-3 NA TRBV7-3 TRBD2 TGTGCCAGCAGTCAGAGCGGGGGAACAGATACGCAGTATTTT CASSQSGGTDTQYF
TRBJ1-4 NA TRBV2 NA TGTGCCAGCAGTCCTACAACTAATGAAAAACTGTTTTTT CASSPTTNEKLFF
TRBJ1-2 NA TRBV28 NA TGTGCCAGCAGTTTCCAAGGGGTCAATGGCTACACCTTC CASSFQGVNGYTF
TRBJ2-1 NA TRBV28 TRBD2 TGTGCCAGCAGTTTAACCCCCTGGGGAGGGGTCAATGAGCAGTTCTTC CASSLTPWGGVNEQFF
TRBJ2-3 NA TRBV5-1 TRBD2 TGCGCCAGCAGCCTGACTAGCGTGGGCCCAGATACGCAGTATTTT CASSLTSVGPDTQYF
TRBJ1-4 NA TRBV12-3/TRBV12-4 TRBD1 TGTGCCAGCAGTTTAAGGGGGCCGGGGAAACTGTTTTTT CASSLRGPGKLFF
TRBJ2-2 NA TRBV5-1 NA TGCGCCAGCAGCTTGGGGGCGCAAGGACAGACCGGGGAGCTGTTTTTT CASSLGAQGQTGELFF
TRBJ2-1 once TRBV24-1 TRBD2 TGTGCCACCAGTGAACCGGGGGGGCGCCCCGAGCAGTTCTTC CATSEPGGRPEQFF